Listed below are T cell receptor beta chains from one sample, sequenced in a study of T cell responses to AZD1222 COVID-19 vaccine. Some clones are missing from TCRdb's copy, which holds only in-frame ones; the method was immunoSEQ multiplex PCR. The sample carries over 150,000 clones, roughly 90% recorded once. Here the sequenced sample was peripheral blood, taken 28 days after the second AZD1222 dose. These receptors were taken from an adult who received the AZD1222 COVID-19 vaccine. Both conserved end residues are part of each CDR3.

CASVVVGTNVLTF	TRBV27	TRBJ2-6	13
CASSPGTGASNEQFF	TRBV18	TRBJ2-1	15
CASRGTGRETQYF	TRBV6-5	TRBJ2-5	13
CASSLQGYSNQPQHF	TRBV7-2	TRBJ1-5	15
CASSSRGAYGYTF	TRBV5-4	TRBJ1-2	13
CASILGSMNTEAFF	TRBV6-5	TRBJ1-1	14
CASSSPPTEVYGYTF	TRBV7-9	TRBJ1-2	15
CASSLSPGLANTEAFF	TRBV28	TRBJ1-1	16
CASSQVIDSPLHF	TRBV4-1	TRBJ1-6	13
CASSFLAGDNEQFF	TRBV5-1	TRBJ2-1	14
CASSAQGTNANYGYTF	TRBV18	TRBJ1-2	16
CASSEMFPDRDPYEQYF	TRBV2	TRBJ2-7	17
CASIKAGGSPNEQFF	TRBV4-3	TRBJ2-1	15
CASSEGASGNTIYF	TRBV2	TRBJ1-3	14
CASSGRPASTDTQYF	TRBV9	TRBJ2-3	15
CATSRDRGAPDTQYF	TRBV15	TRBJ2-3	15
CASSLTTGGVFF	TRBV7-9	TRBJ2-7	12
CASSSTSGIRDTQYF	TRBV7-2	TRBJ2-3	15
CAWSVEGGSLNTGELFF	TRBV30	TRBJ2-2	17
CAWSLGMNTEAFF	TRBV30	TRBJ1-1	13
CASSHPGGVNQPQHF	TRBV7-8	TRBJ1-5	15
CASVGTSPFSYNEQFF	TRBV12-5	TRBJ2-1	16
CASSLGGGDQPQHF	TRBV11-3	TRBJ1-5	14
CASSQGTYEQYF	TRBV4-2	TRBJ2-7	12
CASNLRGAQYF	TRBV12-3/TRBV12-4	TRBJ2-3	11
CSASHLSGFSYEQYF	TRBV20-1	TRBJ2-7	15
CASSFGLAGGVNEQFF	TRBV27	TRBJ2-1	16
CASRRRDLEYF	TRBV12-3/TRBV12-4	TRBJ2-3	11
CASSLTSLANYGYTF	TRBV28	TRBJ1-2	15
CASSQIGGVTEAFF	TRBV6-2/TRBV6-3	TRBJ1-1	14
CASSRLGGVQGGTEAFF	TRBV19	TRBJ1-1	17
CASRQAINIQYF	TRBV12-3/TRBV12-4	TRBJ2-4	12
CASRGEAAEAFF	TRBV6-4	TRBJ1-1	12
CASSKRGEPLNQPQHF	TRBV21-1	TRBJ1-5	16
CASSLTGGHQPQHF	TRBV11-2	TRBJ1-5	14
CASSPLAGGTGELFF	TRBV5-1	TRBJ2-2	15
CASSFDSRIANTGELFF	TRBV27	TRBJ2-2	17
CASSQNPGNSYNEQFF	TRBV4-1	TRBJ2-1	16
CASSATATNEKLFF	TRBV9	TRBJ1-4	14
CASKGGYTEAFF	TRBV25-1	TRBJ1-1	12
CSVLAGLSYEQYF	TRBV29-1	TRBJ2-7	13
CASREGQDYTF	TRBV7-7	TRBJ1-2	11
CASSFWGPPTNEKLFF	TRBV27	TRBJ1-4	16
CSVEASGGELFF	TRBV29-1	TRBJ2-2	12
CASSPRTGDYEQYF	TRBV27	TRBJ2-7	14
CASSFSDPPAAYNEQFF	TRBV5-5	TRBJ2-1	17
CASSLISVSGPWMGEQYF	TRBV7-2	TRBJ2-7	18
CASRIQGVGGYTF	TRBV12-3/TRBV12-4	TRBJ1-2	13
CASSQDPQGDTEAFF	TRBV23-1	TRBJ1-1	15
CASSHLGGGVNEKLFF	TRBV7-2	TRBJ1-4	16
CASSHQGGREKLFF	TRBV11-3	TRBJ1-4	14
CASSVGLAGGTHEQFF	TRBV19	TRBJ2-1	16
CSAGGGTYGYTF	TRBV29-1	TRBJ1-2	12
CASSYREKDTGELFF	TRBV6-5	TRBJ2-2	15